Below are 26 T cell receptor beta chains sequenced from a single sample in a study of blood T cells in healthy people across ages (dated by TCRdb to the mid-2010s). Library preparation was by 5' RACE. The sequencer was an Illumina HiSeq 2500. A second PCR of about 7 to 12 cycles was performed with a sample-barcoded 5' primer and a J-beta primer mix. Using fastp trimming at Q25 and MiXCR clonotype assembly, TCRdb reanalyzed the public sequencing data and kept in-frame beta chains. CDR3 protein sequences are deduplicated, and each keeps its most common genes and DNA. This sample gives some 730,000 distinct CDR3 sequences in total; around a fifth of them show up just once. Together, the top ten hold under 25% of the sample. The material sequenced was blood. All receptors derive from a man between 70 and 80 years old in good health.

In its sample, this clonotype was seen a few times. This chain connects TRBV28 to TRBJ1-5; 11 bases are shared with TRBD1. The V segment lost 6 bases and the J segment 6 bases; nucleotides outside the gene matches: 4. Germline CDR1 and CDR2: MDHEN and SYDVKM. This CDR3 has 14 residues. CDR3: CASSGQGASQPQHF. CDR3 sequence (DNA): TGTGCCAGCAGCGGACAGGGGGCGAGTCAGCCCCAGCATTTT.

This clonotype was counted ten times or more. Written as DNA, the CDR3 is TGCGCCAGCAGCTTTAACGCCGGTACCGAGCAGTACGTC. Translating gives CASSFNAGTEQYV. The chain links TRBV5-1 to TRBJ2-1, with D unclear. The J call may be incorrect, as the DNA end agrees better with TRBJ2-7. The CDR3 is made up of 13 amino acids. Germline-derived CDR1 and CDR2 are SGHRS and YFSETQ.

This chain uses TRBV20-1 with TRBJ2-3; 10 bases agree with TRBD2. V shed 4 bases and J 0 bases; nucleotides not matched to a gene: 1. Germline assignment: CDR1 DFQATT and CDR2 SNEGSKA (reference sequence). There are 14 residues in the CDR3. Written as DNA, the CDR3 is TGCAGTGCTACTAGCGGGGGTAGCACAGATACGCAGTATTTT. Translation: CSATSGGSTDTQYF.

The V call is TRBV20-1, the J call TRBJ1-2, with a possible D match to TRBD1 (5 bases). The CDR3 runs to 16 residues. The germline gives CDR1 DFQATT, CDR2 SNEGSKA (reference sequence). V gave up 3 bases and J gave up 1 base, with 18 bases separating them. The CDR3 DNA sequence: TGCAGTGCTAGGAGTGGGATTGGGACCGTTAACTATGGCTACACCTTC. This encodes CSARSGIGTVNYGYTF.

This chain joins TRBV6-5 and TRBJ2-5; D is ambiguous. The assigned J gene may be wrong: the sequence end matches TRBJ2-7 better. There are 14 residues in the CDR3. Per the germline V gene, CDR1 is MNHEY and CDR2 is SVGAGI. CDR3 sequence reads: CASITTFRSYEQYV. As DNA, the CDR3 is TGTGCCAGCATCACGACGTTTCGGAGCTACGAGCAGTACGTC.

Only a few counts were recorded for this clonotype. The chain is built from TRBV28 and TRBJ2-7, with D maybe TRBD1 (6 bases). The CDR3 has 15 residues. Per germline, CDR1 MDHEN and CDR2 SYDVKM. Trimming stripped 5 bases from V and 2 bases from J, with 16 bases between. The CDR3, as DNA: TGTGCCAGCAGTCCCCCAGGCACAGGGACCTACGAGCAGTACGTC. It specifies CASSPPGTGTYEQYV.

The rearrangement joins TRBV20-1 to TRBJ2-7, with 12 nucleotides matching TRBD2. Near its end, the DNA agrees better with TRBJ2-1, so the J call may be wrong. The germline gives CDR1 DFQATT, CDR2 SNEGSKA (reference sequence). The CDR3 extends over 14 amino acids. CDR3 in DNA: TGCAGTGCCCAAGGACTAGCGGGGTACAATGAGCAGTTCTTC. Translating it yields CSAQGLAGYNEQFF.

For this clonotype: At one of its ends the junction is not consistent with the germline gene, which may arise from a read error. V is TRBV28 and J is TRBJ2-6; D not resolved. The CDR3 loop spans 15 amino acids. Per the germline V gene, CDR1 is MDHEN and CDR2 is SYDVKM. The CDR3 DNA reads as TGTGCCAGCAGTTCCCGGCACTCTGAGGCCAACGTCCTGACTTTC. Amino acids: CASSSRHSEANVLTF.

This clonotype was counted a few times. The CDR3: CASSQADSFYEQYF. The CDR3 region has the DNA TGCGCCAGCAGCCAAGCTGACAGTTTCTACGAGCAGTACTTC. The chain is built from TRBV4-1 and TRBJ2-7; perhaps TRBD1 as D (5 bases). Trimming took off 1 base at V and 3 bases at J, with 10 bases between the two ends. CDR3 length: 14 residues. Germline CDR1 is MGHRA and CDR2 is YSYEKL.

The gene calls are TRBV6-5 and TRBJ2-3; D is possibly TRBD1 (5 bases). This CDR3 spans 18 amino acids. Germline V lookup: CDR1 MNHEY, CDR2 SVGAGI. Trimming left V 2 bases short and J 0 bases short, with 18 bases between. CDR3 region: CASSYATGVLPSTDTQYF. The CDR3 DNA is TGTGCCAGCAGTTACGCTACAGGTGTCTTACCTAGCACAGATACGCAGTATTTT.

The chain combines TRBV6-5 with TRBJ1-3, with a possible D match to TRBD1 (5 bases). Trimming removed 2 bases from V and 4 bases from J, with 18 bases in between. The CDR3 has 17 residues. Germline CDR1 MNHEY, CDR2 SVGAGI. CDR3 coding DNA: TGTGCCAGCAGTTACGTGGTGCAGGGTTTTTTGGGAAACACCATATATTTT. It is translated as CASSYVVQGFLGNTIYF.

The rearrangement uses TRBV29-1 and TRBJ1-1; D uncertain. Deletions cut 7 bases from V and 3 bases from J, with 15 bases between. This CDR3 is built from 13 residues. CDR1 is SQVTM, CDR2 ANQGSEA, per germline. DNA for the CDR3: TGCAGCGCCGAAGTTCGGATATACACTGAAGCTTTCTTT. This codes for CSAEVRIYTEAFF.

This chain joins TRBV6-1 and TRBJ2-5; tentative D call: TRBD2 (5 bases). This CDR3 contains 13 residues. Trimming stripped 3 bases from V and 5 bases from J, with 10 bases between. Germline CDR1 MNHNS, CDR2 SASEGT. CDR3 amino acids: CASSERVSETQYF. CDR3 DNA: TGTGCCAGCAGTGAGAGGGTTAGCGAGACCCAGTACTTC.

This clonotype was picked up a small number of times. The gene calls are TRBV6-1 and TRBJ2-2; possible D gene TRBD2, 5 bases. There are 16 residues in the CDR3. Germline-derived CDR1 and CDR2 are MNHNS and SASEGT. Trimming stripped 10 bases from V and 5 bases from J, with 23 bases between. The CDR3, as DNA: TGTGCCATCGAGGGTCAATCCGGACTTAAAACCGGGGAGCTGTTTTTT. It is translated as CAIEGQSGLKTGELFF.

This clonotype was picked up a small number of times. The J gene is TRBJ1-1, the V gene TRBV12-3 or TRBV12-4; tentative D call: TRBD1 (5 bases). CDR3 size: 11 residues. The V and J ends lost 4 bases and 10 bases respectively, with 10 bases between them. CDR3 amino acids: CASSWKGPAFF. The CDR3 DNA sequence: TGTGCCAGCAGTTGGAAGGGGCCAGCTTTCTTT.

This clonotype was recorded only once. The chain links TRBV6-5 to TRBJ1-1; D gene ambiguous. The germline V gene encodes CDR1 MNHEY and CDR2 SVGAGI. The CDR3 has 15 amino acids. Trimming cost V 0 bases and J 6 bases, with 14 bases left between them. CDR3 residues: CASSYSREARSEAFF. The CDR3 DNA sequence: TGTGCCAGCAGTTACTCGCGTGAGGCGCGGTCTGAAGCTTTCTTT.

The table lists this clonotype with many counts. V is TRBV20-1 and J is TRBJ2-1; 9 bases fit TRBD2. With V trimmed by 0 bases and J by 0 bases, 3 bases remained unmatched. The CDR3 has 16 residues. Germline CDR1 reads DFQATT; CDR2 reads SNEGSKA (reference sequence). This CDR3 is CSARDAGGPSYNEQFF. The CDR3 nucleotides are TGCAGTGCTAGAGATGCGGGGGGGCCCTCCTACAATGAGCAGTTCTTC.

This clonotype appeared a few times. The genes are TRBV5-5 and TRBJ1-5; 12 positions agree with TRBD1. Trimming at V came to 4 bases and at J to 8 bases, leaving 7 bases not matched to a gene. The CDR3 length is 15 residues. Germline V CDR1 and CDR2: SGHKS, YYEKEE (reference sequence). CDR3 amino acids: CASSASGQGAKPQHF. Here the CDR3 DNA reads TGTGCCAGCAGCGCCTCGGGACAGGGGGCCAAGCCCCAGCATTTT.

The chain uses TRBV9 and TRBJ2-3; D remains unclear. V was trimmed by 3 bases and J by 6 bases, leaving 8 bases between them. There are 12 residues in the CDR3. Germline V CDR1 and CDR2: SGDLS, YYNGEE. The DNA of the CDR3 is TGTGCCAGCAGCGCCCGCTTTGATACGCAGTATTTT. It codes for CASSARFDTQYF.

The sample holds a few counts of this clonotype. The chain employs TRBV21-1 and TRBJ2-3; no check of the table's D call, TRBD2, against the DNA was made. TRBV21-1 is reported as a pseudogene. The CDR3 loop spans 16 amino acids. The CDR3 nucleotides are TGTGCCAGCAGCAGGTTGGGCCTAGTCAGCACAGATACGCAGTATTTT. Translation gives CASSRLGLVSTDTQYF.

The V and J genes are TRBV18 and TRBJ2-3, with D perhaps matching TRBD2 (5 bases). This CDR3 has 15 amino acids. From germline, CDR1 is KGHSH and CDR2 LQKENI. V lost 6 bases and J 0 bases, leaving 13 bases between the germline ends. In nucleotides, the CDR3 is TGTGCCAGCTCCCCGACTACATCTAGCACAGATACGCAGTATTTT. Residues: CASSPTTSSTDTQYF. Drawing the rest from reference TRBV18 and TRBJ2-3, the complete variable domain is NAGVMQNPRHLVRRRGQEARLRCSPMKGHSHVYWYRQLPEEGLKFMVYLQKENIIDESGMPKERFSAEFPKEGPSILRIQQVVRGDSAAYFCASSPTTSSTDTQYFGPGTRLTVL.

In DNA form, the CDR3 reads TGTGCCAGCAGCTTTATCGGAGCGATCAGCACAGATACGCAGTATTTT. This sequence encodes CASSFIGAISTDTQYF. The chain links TRBV11-3 to TRBJ2-3; D gene unclear. CDR1 and CDR2 (germline): SGHNT, YENEEA. CDR3 size: 16 residues. V lost 3 bases, J lost 0 bases, and 13 bases lay in between.

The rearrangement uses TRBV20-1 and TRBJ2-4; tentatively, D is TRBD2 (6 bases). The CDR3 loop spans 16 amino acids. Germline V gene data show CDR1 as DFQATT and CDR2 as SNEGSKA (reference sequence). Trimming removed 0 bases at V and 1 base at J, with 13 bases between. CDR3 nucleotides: TGCAGTGCTAGAGATCGGGCTAGCGAGGCCAAAAACATTCAGTACTTC. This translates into CSARDRASEAKNIQYF.

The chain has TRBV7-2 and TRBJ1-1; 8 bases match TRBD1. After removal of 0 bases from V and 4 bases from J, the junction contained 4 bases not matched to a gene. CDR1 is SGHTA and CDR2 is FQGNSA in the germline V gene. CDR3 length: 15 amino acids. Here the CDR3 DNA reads TGTGCCAGCAGCTTAGCAGGCAGGGGGCTCACTGAAGCTTTCTTT. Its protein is CASSLAGRGLTEAFF.

The CDR3 is CASSVERTSTEAFF. The DNA for the CDR3 is TGTGCCAGCAGCGTAGAGAGGACAAGCACTGAAGCTTTCTTT. The gene calls are TRBV9 and TRBJ1-1; D possibly corresponds to TRBD1 (5 bases). Germline CDR1 and CDR2: SGDLS and YYNGEE. CDR3 length equals 14 residues. Trimming pared 0 bases from V and 4 bases from J, leaving 10 bases between.

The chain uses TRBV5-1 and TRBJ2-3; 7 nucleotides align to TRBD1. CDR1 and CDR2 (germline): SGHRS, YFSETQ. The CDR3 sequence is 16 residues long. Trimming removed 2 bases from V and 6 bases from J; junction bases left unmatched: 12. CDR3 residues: CASSFEATGDVDTQYF. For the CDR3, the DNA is TGCGCCAGCAGCTTTGAGGCTACAGGGGACGTCGATACGCAGTATTTT.